These 22 T cell receptor beta chains were sequenced from one sample in a study of shared clonotypes between healthy human individuals. The table came from immunoSEQ multiplex PCR; TCRdb's copy has only in-frame clones and leaves some out. The sample has approximately 2.5 million clones, roughly 93% seen once. Source material: naive CD4+ T cells from PBMCs. Subset noted: CD45RA+ positively selected. Receptor source: a young man in good health. Some clones in this sample may be carry-over from other donors' samples.

This sequence joins TRBV6-1 and TRBJ2-7; 11 bases line up with TRBD1. Germline CDR1 is MNHNS and CDR2 is SASEGT. This CDR3 is built from 16 residues. The J segment lost 4 bases and the V segment lost 1 base, leaving 6 bases of the junction unmatched. The CDR3 is CASSEGTGGAGYEQYF. The CDR3 DNA follows: TGTGCCAGCAGTGAAGGGACAGGGGGCGCGGGGTACGAGCAGTACTTC.

This sequence joins TRBV21-1 and TRBJ2-5. TRBV21-1 corresponds to a pseudogene. The CDR3 consists of 18 residues. The CDR3 nucleotides are TGTGCCAGCAGCAACCCTCAGGACGGCAGGCTGAATCCCCAGACCCAGTACTTC. This translates into CASSNPQDGRLNPQTQYF.

The CDR3 DNA sequence: TGTGCCAGCGCTTACGTCCGGCAAGACACTGAAGCTTTCTTT. Its protein is CASAYVRQDTEAFF. This chain connects TRBV7-2 to TRBJ1-1; no clear D gene. CDR1 SGHTA and CDR2 FQGNSA come from the germline V gene. The germline V and J ends were trimmed by 8 bases and 3 bases, with 16 bases remaining between them. The CDR3 loop spans 14 amino acids.

The V gene is TRBV9, the J gene TRBJ2-2, with TRBD2 as a possible D gene (5 bases). Germline V gene data show CDR1 as SGDLS and CDR2 as YYNGEE. V was cut by 7 bases and J by 7 bases, with 14 bases left in between. This CDR3 is 13 amino acids long. The CDR3 sequence is CASGRLPNGELFF. DNA of the CDR3: TGTGCCAGCGGACGACTACCCAACGGGGAGCTGTTTTTT.

V and J are TRBV21-1 and TRBJ2-7; the table calls TRBD1, which could not be checked here. TRBV21-1 is a pseudogene locus. This CDR3 has 14 residues. Written as DNA, the CDR3 is TGTGCCAGCAGCAAAGCTGACAGCTCCTACGAGCAGTACTTC. As protein: CASSKADSSYEQYF.

The V and J genes are TRBV7-6 and TRBJ1-2; D is unclear. With 3 bases removed from V and 3 bases from J, the gap between germline ends came to 2 bases. This CDR3 spans 11 amino acids. Germline CDR1 SGHVS, CDR2 FNYEAQ. The CDR3 DNA sequence: TGTGCCAGCAGCTTGGACTATGGCTACACCTTC. As protein: CASSLDYGYTF.

The V and J genes are TRBV6-1 and TRBJ2-5, with D maybe TRBD1 (6 bases). The germline V and J ends were trimmed by 0 bases and 2 bases, with 16 bases remaining between them. This CDR3 contains 17 residues. Germline V gene sequence: CDR1 MNHNS, CDR2 SASEGT. The CDR3 is CASSEAPTGVWQETQYF. In DNA form, the CDR3 reads TGTGCCAGCAGTGAAGCTCCGACAGGCGTGTGGCAAGAGACCCAGTACTTC.

As regards this clone: Other DNA sequences of this sample code for an identical CDR3. V and J are TRBV5-1 and TRBJ1-1; 7 bases are shared with TRBD1. Germline values: CDR1 SGHRS, CDR2 YFSETQ. The V segment lost 4 bases and the J segment 5 bases; nucleotides outside the gene matches: 5. CDR3 length equals 13 residues. Here the CDR3 reads CASSVTGSTEAFF. The CDR3 DNA reads as TGCGCCAGCAGCGTGACAGGGAGTACTGAAGCTTTCTTT.

The CDR3 protein is CASSEGVEDTQYF. As DNA, the CDR3 is TGTGCCAGCAGTGAAGGGGTGGAGGATACGCAGTATTTT. The chain has TRBV6-4 and TRBJ2-3; D is possibly TRBD1 (5 bases). Germline loops: CDR1 MRHNA, CDR2 SNTAGT. The ends were cut back, 3 bases at V and 6 bases at J, with 10 bases in the middle. CDR3 length: 13 amino acids.

The CDR3 region has the DNA TGTGCCAGCAGCTTGGGTAGGAGCGGGAGTTCCGGGGATGAGCAGTTCTTC. It translates to CASSLGRSGSSGDEQFF. This rearrangement joins TRBV7-7 to TRBJ2-1; 8 nucleotides match TRBD2. The germline CDR1 and CDR2 sequences are SSHAT and FNYEAQ (reference sequence). CDR3 size: 17 residues. Losses at the gene ends were 3 bases for V and 8 bases for J; bases not matched to a gene: 15.

This chain connects TRBV9 to TRBJ2-5; D not certain. Germline CDR1 SGDLS, CDR2 YYNGEE. Trimming shortened V by 0 bases and J by 8 bases, and 14 bases separated the two germline ends. The CDR3 is made up of 14 amino acids. CDR3 in DNA: TGTGCCAGCAGCGTAGATCCCAGCGCCCCCACCCAGTACTTC. Translation: CASSVDPSAPTQYF. Supplemented by reference TRBV9 and TRBJ2-5, the full variable domain reads DSGVTQTPKHLITATGQRVTLRCSPRSGDLSVYWYQQSLDQGLQFLIQYYNGEERAKGNILERFSAQQFPDLHSELNLSSLELGDSALYFCASSVDPSAPTQYFGPGTRLLVL.

V usage is TRBV28 and J usage is TRBJ2-5; D might be TRBD2 (6 bases). Germline V gene sequence: CDR1 MDHEN, CDR2 SYDVKM. Trimming stripped 8 bases from V and 11 bases from J, with 18 bases between. This CDR3 has 12 amino acids. For the CDR3, the DNA is TGTGCCAGCTCTTACCCGGGGGTGGAGCAGTACTTC. Translation: CASSYPGVEQYF.

J is TRBJ1-1 and V is TRBV19, with D unresolved. V gave up 5 bases and J gave up 5 bases, with 12 bases separating them. The germline V gene has CDR1 LNHDA and CDR2 SQIVND (reference sequence). The CDR3 extends over 13 amino acids. The CDR3 protein is CASSSLTGTEAFF. The CDR3 nucleotides read TGTGCCAGTAGTTCCCTCACCGGGACTGAAGCTTTCTTT.

V gene TRBV5-4 combines with J gene TRBJ2-3, with 11 positions matching TRBD2. The length of the CDR3 is 13 residues. The germline CDR1 and CDR2 sequences are SGHNT and YYREEE (reference sequence). Trimming removed 4 bases from V and 11 bases from J; junction bases left unmatched: 6. The CDR3 nucleotides read TGTGCCAGCAGCGTCGGACTAGCGGGCTTGCAGTATTTT. Amino acids: CASSVGLAGLQYF.

This clone appeared once. The V and J genes are TRBV6-5 and TRBJ1-6; 8 nucleotides match TRBD1. From germline, CDR1 is MNHEY and CDR2 SVGAGI. J lost 7 bases, V lost 7 bases, and 6 bases had no gene match. The CDR3 covers 14 residues. The CDR3 loop reads CASTRTGTNSPLHF. The CDR3 coding sequence is TGTGCCAGCACCAGGACAGGGACCAATTCACCCCTCCACTTT.

The chain joins TRBV27 to TRBJ1-3, with D unclear. The germline CDR1 and CDR2 sequences are MNHEY and SMNVEV (reference sequence). V was cut by 3 bases and J by 9 bases, with 12 bases left in between. This CDR3 region has 13 residues. The CDR3 reads CASSLVRGGTIYF. The DNA of the CDR3 is TGTGCCAGCAGTTTGGTCCGGGGAGGCACCATATATTTT.

This chain uses TRBV25-1 with TRBJ2-7; D is uncertain. There are 14 residues in the CDR3. Germline CDR1 MGHDK, CDR2 SYGVNS. Trimming pared 2 bases from V and 3 bases from J, leaving 11 bases between. DNA for the CDR3: TGTGCCAGCAGTGAAAACAACAGACTCTACGAGCAGTACTTC. Protein: CASSENNRLYEQYF.

The rearrangement joins TRBV18 to TRBJ1-2; D gene ambiguous. The CDR3 runs 16 residues. The V and J ends lost 0 bases and 2 bases respectively, with 13 bases between them. From germline, CDR1 is KGHSH and CDR2 LQKENI. CDR3 protein: CASSPPGFGTNYGYTF. In nucleotides, the CDR3 is TGTGCCAGCTCACCACCGGGTTTTGGCACGAACTATGGCTACACCTTC.

This CDR3 is CSAMQGADTQYF. CDR3 coding DNA: TGCAGCGCCATGCAGGGGGCAGATACGCAGTATTTT. The chain couples TRBV29-1 to TRBJ2-3; 7 nucleotides match TRBD1. With V trimmed by 7 bases and J by 4 bases, 5 bases remained unmatched. This CDR3 spans 12 amino acids. Germline CDR1 SQVTM, CDR2 ANQGSEA.

The chain recombines TRBV6-5 with TRBJ2-7; 11 bases align to TRBD1. With 6 bases clipped from V and 1 base from J, the junction kept 5 bases outside the gene matches. The CDR3 totals 15 residues. CDR1 is MNHEY, CDR2 SVGAGI, per germline. The CDR3 bases are TGTGCCAGCAGAGGGACAGGGGGTAAGTCCTACGAGCAGTACTTC. It yields the protein CASRGTGGKSYEQYF.

The chain employs TRBV6-5 and TRBJ2-7; 9 positions match TRBD2. This CDR3 is built from 16 residues. Germline V gene data show CDR1 as MNHEY and CDR2 as SVGAGI. Trimming removed 4 bases from V and 4 bases from J; junction bases left unmatched: 11. This chain's CDR3 is CASSSRLVREGYEQYF. The CDR3 DNA follows: TGTGCCAGCAGTTCCCGCTTAGTGCGGGAGGGGTACGAGCAGTACTTC.

This rearrangement joins TRBV5-1 to TRBJ2-3; D is unclear. The length of the CDR3 is 14 residues. V was clipped by 4 bases and J by 2 bases, with 11 bases between them. Germline assignment: CDR1 SGHRS and CDR2 YFSETQ. CDR3 in DNA: TGCGCCAGCAGCGCCCGACTGGACACAGATACGCAGTATTTT. Translation: CASSARLDTDTQYF.